Below are 14 T cell receptor beta chains sequenced from a single sample in a study of T-cell reconstitution after alpha-beta-depleted transplantation in children (dated by TCRdb to the mid-2010s). The receptor library was made with PCR. This sample was sequenced with an Illumina HiSeq 2500. Molecular barcoding was employed in the preparation of TCR libraries, with unique molecular identifiers being used to normalize TCRbeta repertoire quantification. TCRdb trimmed public reads at Q25 via fastp, called clones via MiXCR and kept in-frame beta chains. Every entry covers one CDR3 protein and lists the most common genes and DNA from its rows. Across this sample there are approximately 400,000 distinct CDR3 sequences, with roughly 10% seen only once. The top ten constitute 4.5% to 6.5% of the sample. Material: PBMCs from the stem cell graft donor, obtained from the stem cell graft. All receptors derive from a human donor who donated a stem cell graft to a child with acute myeloid leukemia.

This clonotype appeared a few times. The chain uses TRBV7-9 and TRBJ2-1, with 9 bases matching TRBD2. V lost 10 bases and J lost 10; bases outside the gene matches: 11. The V gene's germline CDR1 is SEHNR and CDR2 FQNEAQ (reference sequence). The CDR3 runs to 13 residues. The CDR3 DNA reads as TGTGCCACCAGTAGCGGGGGCCTGGGGGAGCAGTTCTTC. Amino acid sequence: CATSSGGLGEQFF.

This chain uses TRBV5-1 with TRBJ2-1; 8 bases agree with TRBD2. The CDR3 length is 18 residues. V lost 4 bases and J lost 4; bases outside the gene matches: 16. The germline V gene encodes CDR1 SGHRS and CDR2 YFSETQ. In DNA form, the CDR3 reads TGCGCCAGCAGCGATTACAACAAATTCGGGAGGGGGTACAATGAGCAGTTCTTC. Translating gives CASSDYNKFGRGYNEQFF.

This clonotype was seen only a few times. The V call is TRBV20-1, the J call TRBJ1-5, with a possible D match to TRBD1 (6 bases). The germline gives CDR1 DFQATT, CDR2 SNEGSKA (reference sequence). The CDR3 contains 15 residues. Trimming took 6 bases from V and 3 from J, leaving 18 bases between them. The CDR3 protein is CSASIRGAPNQPQHF. CDR3 bases: TGCAGTGCCTCGATCCGGGGGGCGCCCAATCAGCCCCAGCATTTT.

This clonotype was seen only a few times. The CDR3, as DNA: TGCAGTGCTAGGGGACAGGGGGTATCCTACGAGCAGTACTTC. It is translated as CSARGQGVSYEQYF. This chain links TRBV20-1 with TRBJ2-7, with 11 bases fitting TRBD1. In germline, CDR1 is DFQATT, CDR2 SNEGSKA (reference sequence). The V and J ends lost 3 bases and 1 base, in that order; junction bases with no gene match: 2. The CDR3 covers 14 residues.

The gene calls are TRBV5-1 and TRBJ2-3; D possibly corresponds to TRBD1 (6 bases). There are 13 residues in the CDR3. Per the germline V gene, CDR1 is SGHRS and CDR2 is YFSETQ. Trimming cost V 6 bases and J 8 bases, with 16 bases left between them. CDR3 region: CASKFAGTPTQYF. DNA for the CDR3: TGCGCCAGCAAATTTGCCGGGACACCTACGCAGTATTTT.

This clonotype was detected a few times. V usage is TRBV15 and J usage is TRBJ2-7; possible D gene TRBD1, 5 bases. The CDR3 sequence is 13 residues long. V shed 1 base and J shed 6 bases, with 10 bases lying between them. Germline CDR1 is LNHNV and CDR2 is YYDKDF (reference sequence). CDR3 sequence reads: CATSRGRGFEQYV. CDR3 in DNA: TGTGCCACCAGCAGAGGTAGGGGATTCGAGCAGTACGTC.

This clonotype was counted only a few times. The V call is TRBV7-3, the J call TRBJ2-2, with TRBD1 as a possible D gene (6 bases). Trimming left V 5 bases short and J 4 bases short, with 14 bases between. This CDR3 contains 15 residues. Germline V CDR1 and CDR2: SGHTA, FQGTGA. CDR3 region: CASSQQGSLTGELFF. Written as DNA, the CDR3 is TGTGCCAGCAGCCAACAGGGATCTCTCACCGGGGAGCTGTTTTTT. Based on the CDR3 plus reference TRBV7-3 and TRBJ2-2, the full variable domain is GAGVSQTPSNKVTEKGKYVELRCDPISGHTALYWYRQSLGQGPEFLIYFQGTGAADDSGLPNDRFFAVRPEGSVSTLKIQRTERGDSAVYLCASSQQGSLTGELFFGEGSRLTVL.

The table lists this clonotype with many counts. This chain links TRBV12-3 or TRBV12-4 with TRBJ2-3; D tentatively fits TRBD1 or TRBD2 (6 bases each). V dropped 4 bases and J dropped 0 bases, with 14 bases sitting between them. There are 16 residues in the CDR3. CDR3: CASSSGDWASTDTQYF. Written as DNA, the CDR3 is TGTGCCAGCAGTTCAGGGGACTGGGCTAGCACAGATACGCAGTATTTT.

The chain combines TRBV5-6 with TRBJ2-7; 10 bases agree with TRBD1. Trimming at V came to 4 bases and at J to 2 bases, leaving 6 bases not matched to a gene. The CDR3 covers 15 residues. The germline gives CDR1 SGHDT, CDR2 YYEEEE. This CDR3 reads CASSQTGTGAYEQYV. CDR3 nucleotide sequence: TGTGCCAGCAGCCAAACCGGGACAGGGGCCTACGAGCAGTACGTC.

The rearrangement joins TRBV12-3 or TRBV12-4 to TRBJ2-4; no clear D gene. The V gene lost 6 bases and the J gene lost 0 bases, with 9 bases spanning the gap. This CDR3 spans 14 amino acids. CDR3 region: CASSKTVAKNIQYF. The DNA for the CDR3 is TGTGCCAGCAGCAAAACAGTAGCCAAAAACATTCAGTACTTC.

Within the sample, this clonotype is medium-sized. J is TRBJ2-3 and V is TRBV5-6; 7 positions agree with TRBD2. This CDR3 has 15 amino acids. Germline loops: CDR1 SGHDT, CDR2 YYEEEE. V lost 3 bases and J lost 2; bases outside the gene matches: 6. Here the CDR3 reads CASSSASGSTDTQYF. CDR3 coding DNA: TGTGCCAGCAGCTCCGCTAGCGGATCCACAGATACGCAGTATTTT.

This clonotype was recorded many times. V and J are TRBV10-3 and TRBJ2-3; D unclear. Per germline, CDR1 ENHRY and CDR2 SYGVKD. The CDR3 length is 14 residues. Trimming took 0 bases from V and 1 from J, leaving 5 bases between them. The CDR3 loop reads CAISESFRTDTQYF. CDR3 DNA: TGTGCCATCAGTGAGTCGTTTCGCACAGATACGCAGTATTTT.

This clonotype occurred a few times. This chain uses TRBV12-3 or TRBV12-4 with TRBJ2-3; D is ambiguous. The CDR3 has 11 amino acids. With 4 bases removed from V and 10 bases from J, the gap between germline ends came to 9 bases. CDR3 in amino acids: CASSYRQAQYF. The CDR3 nucleotides are TGTGCCAGCAGTTACCGGCAGGCGCAGTATTTT.

This clonotype has more than one count but fewer than ten. The J gene is TRBJ2-2, the V gene TRBV3-1; D uncertain. Germline V gene data show CDR1 as LGHDT and CDR2 as YNNKEL (reference sequence). Deletions cut 1 base from V and 7 bases from J, with 7 bases between. The CDR3 is 13 amino acids. The CDR3 protein is CASSQAGYGELFF. Written as DNA, the CDR3 is TGTGCCAGCAGCCAAGCGGGTTACGGGGAGCTGTTTTTT.